The rows below give T cell receptor beta chains drawn from one sample of a study of human T cells and chemical hapten exposure. TCRdb itself ran the 5' RACE reads through MiXCR, one entry per CDR3 protein. The sample records 110,000 or so distinct CDR3 sequences, approximately 20% being singletons. The receptor set was obtained from a human donor in good health. Both conserved end residues are part of each CDR3. D genes are given only for firm matches. Expanded clones are given a class, and other clones once, few, many or no size at all.

TRBV4-1	TRBD2	few	TRBJ2-3	TGCGCCAGCAGCCAAGATGGAGCGGGAGCACTGGGAGATACGCAGTATTTT	CASSQDGAGALGDTQYF
TRBV11-2	TRBD1	.	TRBJ1-6	TGTGCCAGCAGCTTCGGGACAGCGTATAATTCACCCCTCCACTTT	CASSFGTAYNSPLHF
TRBV27	.	few	TRBJ2-4	TGTGCCAGCAGTAGCCGGGACTTAAAAAACATTCAGTACTTC	CASSSRDLKNIQYF
TRBV7-6	TRBD2	many	TRBJ2-5	TGTGCCAGCAGCTTATTCAGCGGGAGCCAAGAGACCCAGTACTTC	CASSLFSGSQETQYF
TRBV5-6	.	.	TRBJ2-7	TGTGCCAGCAGCCGGACCGGGACTCATTTCGCGCACGAGCAGTACTTC	CASSRTGTHFAHEQYF
TRBV27	.	.	TRBJ1-5	TGTGCCAGCATTCTTTCCAATCAGCCCCAGCATTTT	CASILSNQPQHF
TRBV9	.	many	TRBJ1-1	TGTGCCAGCAGCCTAGGAGACGGGCCGGATACTGAAGCTTTCTTT	CASSLGDGPDTEAFF
TRBV28	TRBD1	.	TRBJ1-3	TGTGCCAGCAGTCCCGACAGGGTCCCTGGAAACACCATATATTTT	CASSPDRVPGNTIYF
TRBV9	.	few	TRBJ2-7	TGTGCCAGCATCCCCCGGGCCTCGGGGTACGAGCAGTACTTC	CASIPRASGYEQYF
TRBV29-1	TRBD2	few	TRBJ2-1	TGCAGCGTTGAAGATCCGCTTCGACTAGCGGGACTATTGGCTGAGCAGTTCTTC	CSVEDPLRLAGLLAEQFF
TRBV12-3/TRBV12-4	.	many	TRBJ2-3	TGTGCCAGCAGTTTGGTACGGCAAACAGATACGCAGTATTTT	CASSLVRQTDTQYF
TRBV24-1	TRBD2	.	TRBJ2-2	TGTGCCACCCCGTTTTGGGGTGTTCGGAGCGGGAGGATCACCGGGGAGCTGTTTTTT	CATPFWGVRSGRITGELFF
TRBV7-9	.	.	TRBJ2-4	TGTGCCAGCAGCACACCAGGGCTAGCCAAAAACATTCAGTACTTC	CASSTPGLAKNIQYF
TRBV7-2	.	.	TRBJ1-2	TGTGCCAGCAGCCCACCGGGAAGAGATGGCTACACCTTC	CASSPPGRDGYTF
TRBV7-7	TRBD2	few	TRBJ2-3	TGTGCTAGCAGTCCCCAAGTTGGGCGGGGGGCCACAGATACGCAGTATTTT	CASSPQVGRGATDTQYF
TRBV20-1	.	.	TRBJ1-1	TGCAGTGCTAGAGATGTTGGGACTGAAGCTTTCTTT	CSARDVGTEAFF
TRBV28	.	once	TRBJ1-2	TGTGCCAGCAAAACCAGGGTCGCGAATGGCTACACCTTC	CASKTRVANGYTF
TRBV27	.	.	TRBJ2-6	TGTGCCAGCAGCCGGCACCACACGCAGGGGGGAGGCTCTGGGGCCAACGTCCTGACTTTC	CASSRHHTQGGGSGANVLTF